These 5 T cell receptor beta chains were sequenced from one sample in a study of blood T cells in healthy people across ages. Sample-barcoded 5' priming and a J-beta primer mix drove a second PCR of about 6 to 12 cycles. A single record per CDR3 protein comes from TCRdb applying MiXCR to the 5' RACE reads. Found here are roughly 1.5 million distinct CDR3 sequences, 35% to 45% of them singletons; the top ten hold approximately 4%. Sequenced material: blood. These receptors were taken from a woman in her late teens or twenties in good health.

There are many counts of this clonotype. The J gene is TRBJ2-1, the V gene TRBV7-2; D not resolved. CDR3 length equals 12 residues. With 1 base removed from V and 10 bases from J, the gap between germline ends came to 8 bases. CDR1 and CDR2 from the germline V gene are SGHTA and FQGNSA. The CDR3: CASSLDRIEQFF. Written as DNA, the CDR3 is TGTGCCAGCAGCTTAGATAGGATCGAGCAGTTCTTC.

The V call is TRBV2, the J call TRBJ2-5; 9 bases are shared with TRBD2. The closer fit of TRBJ2-7 to the DNA end suggests the J call may be wrong. CDR3 length equals 14 residues. CDR1 SNHLY and CDR2 FYNNEI come from the germline V gene. The CDR3 loop is CACRATSGEYEQYF. CDR3 nucleotides: TGTGCCTGCCGAGCGACTAGCGGAGAGTACGAGCAGTACTTC.

The rearrangement links TRBV5-5 to TRBJ2-4; a possible D gene is TRBD2 (7 bases). The J call may be incorrect, as the DNA end agrees better with TRBJ2-7. Germline CDR1 is SGHKS and CDR2 is YYEKEE (reference sequence). The CDR3 is 15 residues long. CDR3 nucleotides: TGTGCCAGCAAAGTTGGGAAGGGAGGGGGGAACGAGCAGTACTTC. Translation: CASKVGKGGGNEQYF.

The chain joins TRBV25-1 to TRBJ2-7; the match to TRBD1 covers 9 bases. The CDR3 totals 15 residues. Germline CDR1 and CDR2: MGHDK and SYGVNS. V trimming: 7 bases; J trimming: 2 bases; junction bases outside the gene matches: 9. CDR3 nucleotide sequence: TGTGCCAGCAAACCCCGGGACAGGGCTACCTACGAGCAGTACTTC. Encoded protein: CASKPRDRATYEQYF.

This chain uses TRBV6-2 or TRBV6-3 with TRBJ1-1; D ambiguous. CDR1 and CDR2 (germline): MNHEY, SVGEGT. Between the trimmed V and J ends, which lost 8 bases and 0 bases, there was a span of 13 bases. The CDR3 covers 14 residues. The CDR3 nucleotides are TGTGCCAGCCGCCCGAGGGTATTGAACACTGAAGCTTTCTTT. Protein: CASRPRVLNTEAFF.